This T cell receptor (beta chain) was captured in a study of blood T cell repertoires in COVID-19. The CDR3 is made up of 14 amino acids. V was pared by 4 bases and J by 0 bases, with 12 bases between. Germline V CDR1 and CDR2: GTSNPN, SVGIG (reference sequence). The authors' processing: Counts of nucleated cells, estimated from reference gene primer amplification, were obtained. Here immunoSEQ multiplex PCR was the method, and the copy in TCRdb shows in-frame clones only, minus some. The DNA gave D and trimming, while V, J and clone size come from that table. The profile shows 15,000 to 20,000 clones, 80% to 90% of them singletons.

The chain carries TRBV30 and TRBJ1-1; possible D gene TRBD1, 6 bases. The sample consisted of peripheral blood. The TCR originated in a man in his sixties with active COVID-19. DNA of the CDR3: TGTGCCTGGAAGGCAGGGGTCATGAACACTGAAGCTTTCTTT. Translating it yields CAWKAGVMNTEAFF. Drawing the rest from reference TRBV30 and TRBJ1-1, the complete variable domain is SQTIHQWPATLVQPVGSPLSLECTVEGTSNPNLYWYRQAAGRGLQLLFYSVGIGQISSEVPQNLSASRPQDRQFILSSKKLLLSDSGFYLCAWKAGVMNTEAFFGQGTRLTVV.